This entry features one TCR beta chain sequence. The source of the sample is a study of blood T cells in healthy people across ages. The use of a sample-barcoded 5' primer and a J-beta primer mix characterized a second PCR of 7 to 11 cycles. TCRdb passed the 5' RACE reads through MiXCR, listing each CDR3 protein once. Here the sample spans about 800,000 distinct CDR3 sequences, about 62% being singletons. The CDR3 has 12 amino acids. V lost 0 bases and J 10 bases, leaving 12 bases between the germline ends. Per the germline V gene, CDR1 is DFQATT and CDR2 is SNEGSKA (reference sequence). The source is a man younger than 40 in good health. The specimen sequenced was blood. V is TRBV20-1 and J is TRBJ1-1; D is unclear. In DNA form, the CDR3 reads TGCAGTGCTAGAGATGGGGATTTAGGAGCTTTCTTT. This gives the protein CSARDGDLGAFF.